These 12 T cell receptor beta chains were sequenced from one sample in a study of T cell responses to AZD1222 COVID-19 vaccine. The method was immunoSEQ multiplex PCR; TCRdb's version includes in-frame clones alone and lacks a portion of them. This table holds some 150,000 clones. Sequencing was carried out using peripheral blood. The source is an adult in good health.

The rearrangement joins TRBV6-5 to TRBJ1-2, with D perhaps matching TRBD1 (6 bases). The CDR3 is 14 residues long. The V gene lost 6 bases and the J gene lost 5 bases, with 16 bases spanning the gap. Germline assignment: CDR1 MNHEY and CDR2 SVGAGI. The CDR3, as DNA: TGTGCCAGCAGAAGGGACACAGCCACGTATGGCTACACCTTC. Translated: CASRRDTATYGYTF.

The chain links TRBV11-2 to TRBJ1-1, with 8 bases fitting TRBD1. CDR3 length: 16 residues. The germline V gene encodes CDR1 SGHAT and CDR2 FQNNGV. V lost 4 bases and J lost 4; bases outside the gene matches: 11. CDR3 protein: CASSSDRGPGGTEAFF. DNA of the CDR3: TGTGCCAGCAGCTCCGACAGGGGACCAGGGGGCACTGAAGCTTTCTTT.

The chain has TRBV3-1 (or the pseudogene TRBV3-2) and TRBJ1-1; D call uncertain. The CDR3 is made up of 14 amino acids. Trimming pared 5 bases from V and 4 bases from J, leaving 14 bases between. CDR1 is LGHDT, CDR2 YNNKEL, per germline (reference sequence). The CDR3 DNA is TGTGCCAGCAGCAGCCGACCCGAGGGCACTGAAGCTTTCTTT. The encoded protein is CASSSRPEGTEAFF.

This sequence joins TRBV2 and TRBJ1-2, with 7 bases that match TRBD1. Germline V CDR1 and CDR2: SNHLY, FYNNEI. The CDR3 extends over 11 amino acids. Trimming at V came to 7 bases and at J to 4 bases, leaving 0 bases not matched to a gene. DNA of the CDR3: TGTGCCAGCAACAGGGGCTATGGCTACACCTTC. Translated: CASNRGYGYTF.

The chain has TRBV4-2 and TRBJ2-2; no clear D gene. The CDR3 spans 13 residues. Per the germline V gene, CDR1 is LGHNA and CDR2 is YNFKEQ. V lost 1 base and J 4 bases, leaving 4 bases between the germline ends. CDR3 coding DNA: TGTGCCAGCAGCCAAGGGTTCACCGGGGAGCTGTTTTTT. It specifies CASSQGFTGELFF.

The CDR3 loop is CASSLGAGYEQYF. The DNA of the CDR3 is TGCGCCAGCAGCTTGGGGGCCGGGTACGAGCAGTACTTC. This chain links TRBV5-1 with TRBJ2-7; D gene ambiguous. With 0 bases removed from V and 4 bases from J, the gap between germline ends came to 8 bases. The germline V gene has CDR1 SGHRS and CDR2 YFSETQ. The CDR3 has 13 residues.

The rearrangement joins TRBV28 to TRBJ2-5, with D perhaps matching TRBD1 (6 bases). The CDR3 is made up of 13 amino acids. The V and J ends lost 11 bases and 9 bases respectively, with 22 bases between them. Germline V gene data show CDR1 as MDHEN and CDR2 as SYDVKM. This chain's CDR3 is CASQQEGVGAQYF. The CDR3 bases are TGTGCCTCCCAACAAGAGGGGGTAGGGGCCCAGTACTTC.

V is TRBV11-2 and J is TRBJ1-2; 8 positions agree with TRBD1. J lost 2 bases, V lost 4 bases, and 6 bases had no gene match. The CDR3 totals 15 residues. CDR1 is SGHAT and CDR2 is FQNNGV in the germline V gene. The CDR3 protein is CASSSYGQGNYGYTF. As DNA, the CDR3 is TGTGCCAGCAGCTCGTACGGACAGGGAAACTATGGCTACACCTTC.

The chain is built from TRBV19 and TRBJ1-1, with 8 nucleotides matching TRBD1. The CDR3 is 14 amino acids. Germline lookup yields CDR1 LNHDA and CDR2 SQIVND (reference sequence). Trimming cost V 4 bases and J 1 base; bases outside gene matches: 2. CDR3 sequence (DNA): TGTGCCAGTAGTAACACAGGGGGGAACACTGAAGCTTTCTTT. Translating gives CASSNTGGNTEAFF. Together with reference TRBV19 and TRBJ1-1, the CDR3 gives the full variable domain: DGGITQSPKYLFRKEGQNVTLSCEQNLNHDAMYWYRQDPGQGLRLIYYSQIVNDFQKGDIAEGYSVSREKKESFPLTVTSAQKNPTAFYLCASSNTGGNTEAFFGQGTRLTVV.

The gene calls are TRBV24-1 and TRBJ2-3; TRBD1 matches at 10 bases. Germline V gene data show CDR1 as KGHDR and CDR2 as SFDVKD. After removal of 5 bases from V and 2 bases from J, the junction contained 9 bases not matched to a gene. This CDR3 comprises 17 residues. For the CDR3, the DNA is TGTGCCACCAGTGGGGTCCCGGGACAGGGGTTCACAGATACGCAGTATTTT. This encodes CATSGVPGQGFTDTQYF.

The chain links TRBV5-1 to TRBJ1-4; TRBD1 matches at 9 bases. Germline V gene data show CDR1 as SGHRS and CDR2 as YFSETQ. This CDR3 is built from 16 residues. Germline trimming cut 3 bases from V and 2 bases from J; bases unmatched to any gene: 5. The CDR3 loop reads CASSWDRVTTNEKLFF. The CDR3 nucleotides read TGCGCCAGCAGCTGGGACAGGGTAACTACTAATGAAAAACTGTTTTTT.

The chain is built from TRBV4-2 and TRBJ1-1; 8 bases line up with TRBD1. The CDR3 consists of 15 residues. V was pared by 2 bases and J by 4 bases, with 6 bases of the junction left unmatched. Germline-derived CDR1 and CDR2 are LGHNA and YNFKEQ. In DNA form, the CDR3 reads TGTGCCAGCAGCCAACCCGGGACAGGTGGCACTGAAGCTTTCTTT. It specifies CASSQPGTGGTEAFF.